The rows below give T cell receptor beta chains drawn from one sample of a study of OX40 agonist ivuxolimab in advanced cancers. The assay was immunoSEQ multiplex PCR, and TCRdb's table has in-frame clones only and misses some. The sample yields about 50,000 clones, 89% seen once. Sample: CD4+ or CD8+ T cells sorted from blood, taken in a trial of the OX40 agonist ivuxolimab. All receptors derive from an adult with an advanced solid tumor such as melanoma, head and neck, liver or kidney cancer. Both conserved end residues are trimmed from each CDR3. D genes are given only for firm matches.

len: 10; v_gene: TRBV6-5; d_gene: -; CDR3aa: ASSYPPDEAF
len: 13; v_gene: TRBV5-1; d_gene: TRBD2; CDR3aa: ASSLKLAGAGELF
len: 16; v_gene: TRBV15; d_gene: -; CDR3aa: ATSSSFSGGSSYNEQF
len: 12; v_gene: TRBV27; d_gene: TRBD1; CDR3aa: ASSSTGGLYEQY
len: 13; v_gene: TRBV4-1; d_gene: -; CDR3aa: ASSQTISAKNIQY
len: 14; v_gene: TRBV19; d_gene: -; CDR3aa: ASSIGIGGSYNEQF
len: 12; v_gene: TRBV7-2; d_gene: TRBD2; CDR3aa: ASSILAGTYEQY
len: 14; v_gene: TRBV2; d_gene: -; CDR3aa: ASSVGDSLLTAEAF
len: 15; v_gene: TRBV9; d_gene: -; CDR3aa: ASSVAGSRSSYNEQF
len: 13; v_gene: TRBV15; d_gene: -; CDR3aa: ATSRDPDPIPEAF
len: 6; v_gene: TRBV5-4; d_gene: -; CDR3aa: ADGEAF
len: 12; v_gene: TRBV2; d_gene: -; CDR3aa: ASGGGGTTYEQY
len: 17; v_gene: TRBV27; d_gene: TRBD1; CDR3aa: ASSYLHLTGEERSYEQY
len: 11; v_gene: TRBV6-6; d_gene: -; CDR3aa: ASSYGGNQPQH
len: 13; v_gene: TRBV7-6; d_gene: TRBD2; CDR3aa: ASSVASGSTDTQY
len: 12; v_gene: TRBV6-1; d_gene: -; CDR3aa: ASSDVGLNTEAF
len: 13; v_gene: TRBV2; d_gene: TRBD1; CDR3aa: ASSEGQGLSYGYT
len: 14; v_gene: TRBV11-2; d_gene: TRBD2; CDR3aa: ASSLGPSGVYNEQF
len: 9; v_gene: TRBV20-1; d_gene: -; CDR3aa: SAFMNYGYT
len: 11; v_gene: TRBV29-1; d_gene: TRBD1; CDR3aa: SVIQQGARGYT
len: 12; v_gene: TRBV5-4; d_gene: TRBD2; CDR3aa: ASSLAGVFHEQY
len: 10; v_gene: TRBV27; d_gene: -; CDR3aa: ASSLLGDTQY
len: 13; v_gene: TRBV5-4; d_gene: -; CDR3aa: ASSLGGQGSQPQH
len: 14; v_gene: TRBV29-1; d_gene: TRBD1; CDR3aa: SVVRPTGEGYYGYT
len: 14; v_gene: TRBV7-9; d_gene: -; CDR3aa: ASSPLFDRSYNEQF
len: 11; v_gene: TRBV7-9; d_gene: -; CDR3aa: ASSSGGLDEQF
len: 15; v_gene: TRBV28; d_gene: -; CDR3aa: ASSLWDGGAEQETQY
len: 11; v_gene: TRBV9; d_gene: -; CDR3aa: ASSVGPEAEQY
len: 12; v_gene: TRBV7-9; d_gene: -; CDR3aa: ASSSQDSDYEQY
len: 13; v_gene: TRBV5-6; d_gene: -; CDR3aa: ASSFRTATNQPQH
len: 11; v_gene: TRBV2; d_gene: TRBD2; CDR3aa: ASVGTSGYEQY
len: 12; v_gene: TRBV7-9; d_gene: TRBD1; CDR3aa: ASTGTGAPDTQY
len: 14; v_gene: TRBV4-3; d_gene: -; CDR3aa: ASSQEVVGTQETQY
len: 12; v_gene: TRBV6-1; d_gene: -; CDR3aa: ASSELWENTEAF
len: 15; v_gene: TRBV5-6; d_gene: -; CDR3aa: ASSSPSAGVITDTQY
len: 13; v_gene: TRBV7-9; d_gene: -; CDR3aa: ASSLGGLSSGELF
len: 14; v_gene: TRBV4-1; d_gene: TRBD2; CDR3aa: ASSLVAGGFQETQY